The 27 T cell receptor beta chains presented below share a single source sample, sequenced in a study of PD-1 blockade in classical Hodgkin lymphoma. The time point was: cycle 4 day 1 (C4D1), after more than 5 weeks of nivolumab. With no exception, relapse followed autologous stem cell transplantation in all patients, and brentuximab vedotin exposure varied. Sequenced by immunoSEQ multiplex PCR; TCRdb stores in-frame clones only, minus some. The sample has approximately 96,000 clones; about 92% are singletons. The specimen was peripheral blood mononuclear cells (PBMCs), collected before the fourth cycle of nivolumab. All receptors derive from a human donor with classical Hodgkin lymphoma.

The chain uses TRBV28 and TRBJ1-1; D is ambiguous. Germline V gives CDR1 MDHEN, CDR2 SYDVKM. Trimming left V 6 bases short and J 5 bases short, with 13 bases between. This CDR3 is 13 amino acids long. The CDR3 region is CASSFPRLTEAFF. The CDR3 nucleotides are TGTGCCAGCAGCTTCCCGAGACTTACTGAAGCTTTCTTT.

The rearrangement links TRBV2 to TRBJ2-1; no definite D call. Trimming took off 0 bases at V and 4 bases at J, with 16 bases between the two ends. CDR1 SNHLY and CDR2 FYNNEI come from the germline V gene. The CDR3 length is 17 residues. In DNA form, the CDR3 reads TGTGCCAGCAGTGAAGCGAACATACTTAGCCCATACAATGAGCAGTTCTTC. This encodes CASSEANILSPYNEQFF.

The chain couples TRBV21-1 to TRBJ2-5; the table calls TRBD1, which could not be checked here. TRBV21-1 is a recognized pseudogene. This CDR3 has 17 amino acids. CDR3 residues: CASSNWAPDRIQETQYF. The CDR3 nucleotides read TGTGCCAGCAGCAATTGGGCCCCTGATCGCATCCAAGAGACCCAGTACTTC.

The genes are TRBV14 and TRBJ2-2; perhaps D is TRBD1 or TRBD2 (6 bases each). Trimming cost V 1 base and J 4 bases, with 13 bases left between them. Germline V gene data show CDR1 as SGHDN and CDR2 as FVKESK. The CDR3 is made up of 16 amino acids. The CDR3 sequence is CASSQVRGRITGELFF. CDR3 nucleotide sequence: TGTGCCAGCAGCCAAGTTCGGGGGCGCATCACCGGGGAGCTGTTTTTT.

V gene TRBV11-2 combines with J gene TRBJ2-3, with 9 bases identical to TRBD1. The CDR3 is 15 residues long. Germline V gives CDR1 SGHAT, CDR2 FQNNGV. Trimming took 5 bases from V and 7 from J; bases not matched to a gene: 10. The CDR3 loop reads CASSNLQGAGNTQYF. Here the CDR3 DNA reads TGTGCCAGCAGCAACCTACAGGGGGCGGGAAATACGCAGTATTTT.

The chain uses TRBV5-1 and TRBJ1-1; D may be TRBD1 (5 bases). Germline-derived CDR1 and CDR2 are SGHRS and YFSETQ. This CDR3 is built from 13 residues. V was clipped by 4 bases and J by 2 bases, with 9 bases between them. The CDR3: CASSPQGNTEAFF. CDR3 nucleotides: TGCGCCAGCAGCCCCCAGGGTAACACTGAAGCTTTCTTT.

V usage is TRBV19 and J usage is TRBJ1-5; D uncertain. The CDR3 spans 15 residues. Trimming shortened V by 5 bases and J by 5 bases, and 16 bases separated the two germline ends. Germline V lookup: CDR1 LNHDA, CDR2 SQIVND (reference sequence). CDR3 sequence reads: CASSRAQVLDQPQHF. The CDR3 DNA is TGTGCCAGTAGTCGAGCCCAGGTCCTAGATCAGCCCCAGCATTTT.

The chain combines TRBV6-6 with TRBJ1-1; tentatively, D is TRBD1 (6 bases). The CDR3 is 15 residues long. V was clipped by 8 bases and J by 0 bases, with 16 bases between them. Germline V gene lookup returns CDR1 MNHNY and CDR2 SVGAGI (reference sequence). CDR3 sequence: CASLQGKEMNTEAFF. Here the CDR3 DNA reads TGTGCCAGCCTACAGGGAAAGGAAATGAACACTGAAGCTTTCTTT.

The count of this clone is one. The J gene is TRBJ2-1, the V gene TRBV28; tentative D call: TRBD2 (5 bases). The V gene's germline CDR1 is MDHEN and CDR2 SYDVKM. V was pared by 11 bases and J by 5 bases, with 16 bases between. This CDR3 is 13 amino acids long. The CDR3 DNA is TGTGCCCGGCCTAGCCGGGTAGACAATGAGCAGTTCTTC. Residues: CARPSRVDNEQFF.

The chain combines TRBV9 with TRBJ2-1, with 10 bases identical to TRBD2. The V and J ends lost 3 bases and 0 bases, in that order; junction bases with no gene match: 6. The length of the CDR3 is 17 residues. CDR1 and CDR2 (germline): SGDLS, YYNGEE. The CDR3 DNA follows: TGTGCCAGCAGCGCTAGCGGGAGCCCCCCCTCCTACAATGAGCAGTTCTTC. Protein product: CASSASGSPPSYNEQFF.

J is TRBJ2-1 and V is TRBV4-1; D unresolved. CDR3 length: 15 residues. V dropped 4 bases and J dropped 1 base, with 11 bases sitting between them. The V gene's germline CDR1 is MGHRA and CDR2 YSYEKL. The CDR3 here is CASSPGVGSYNEQFF. CDR3 bases: TGCGCCAGCAGCCCCGGAGTGGGTTCCTACAATGAGCAGTTCTTC.

The V and J genes are TRBV6-4 and TRBJ1-2; possibly TRBD1 for D (6 bases). This CDR3 region has 16 residues. Between the trimmed V and J ends, which lost 3 bases and 6 bases, there was a span of 20 bases. The V gene's germline CDR1 is MRHNA and CDR2 SNTAGT. The CDR3 loop is CASSDLKGGLRNGYTF. Here the CDR3 DNA reads TGTGCCAGCAGTGATCTCAAGGGGGGGCTAAGGAATGGCTACACCTTC.

The chain combines TRBV11-2 with TRBJ2-1; D is unresolved. Trimming cost V 6 bases and J 2 bases, with 2 bases left between them. Germline CDR1 and CDR2: SGHAT and FQNNGV. The CDR3 loop spans 11 amino acids. The CDR3 bases are TGTGCCAGCAGAACCTACAATGAGCAGTTCTTC. This gives the protein CASRTYNEQFF.

On this clone: The sample has other DNA sequences that encode this CDR3 too. The chain employs TRBV27 and TRBJ2-1, with a weak D call TRBD2 (6 bases). Germline V lookup: CDR1 MNHEY, CDR2 SMNVEV (reference sequence). The germline V and J ends were trimmed by 2 bases and 4 bases, with 9 bases remaining between them. This CDR3 contains 14 residues. The CDR3 here is CASSLAGSYNEQFF. In DNA form, the CDR3 reads TGTGCCAGCAGTTTAGCGGGATCATACAATGAGCAGTTCTTC.

The genes are TRBV14 and TRBJ1-1, with D unclear. Looked up from germline, CDR1 is SGHDN and CDR2 is FVKESK. V lost 4 bases and J lost 0, with 18 bases in between. This CDR3 spans 17 amino acids. The CDR3 coding sequence is TGTGCCAGCAGCCGCGGAAATCCCAAACAAGTGAACACTGAAGCTTTCTTT. Residues: CASSRGNPKQVNTEAFF.

This clone was seen only once. The genes are TRBV9 and TRBJ2-7; D is perhaps TRBD2 (6 bases). Between the trimmed V and J ends, which lost 0 bases and 4 bases, there was a span of 11 bases. From germline, CDR1 is SGDLS and CDR2 YYNGEE. CDR3 length: 14 amino acids. The CDR3 sequence is CASSVGASVYEQYF. The CDR3 coding sequence is TGTGCCAGCAGCGTAGGGGCTAGCGTATACGAGCAGTACTTC.

The chain links TRBV11-2 to TRBJ1-2; D not resolved. The ends were cut back, 0 bases at V and 4 bases at J, with 15 bases in the middle. Per the germline V gene, CDR1 is SGHAT and CDR2 is FQNNGV. The length of the CDR3 is 16 residues. In DNA, the CDR3 is TGTGCCAGCAGCTTAGATTTGAGGGCTGGAATCTATGGCTACACCTTC. Residues: CASSLDLRAGIYGYTF.

The chain combines TRBV7-7 with TRBJ2-2; TRBD1 matches at 8 bases. With V trimmed by 5 bases and J by 4 bases, 3 bases remained unmatched. Germline loops: CDR1 SSHAT, CDR2 FNYEAQ (reference sequence). This CDR3 comprises 14 residues. The DNA of the CDR3 is TGTGCCAGCAGCACCGACAGGGGCACCGGGGAGCTGTTTTTT. Translation: CASSTDRGTGELFF.

The rearrangement uses TRBV5-1 and TRBJ2-1; unclear D gene. This CDR3 region has 13 residues. V lost 6 bases and J 0 bases, leaving 7 bases between the germline ends. CDR1 SGHRS and CDR2 YFSETQ come from the germline V gene. CDR3 loop: CASTLSSYNEQFF. The CDR3 bases are TGCGCCAGCACGTTGAGCTCCTACAATGAGCAGTTCTTC.

The chain uses TRBV29-1 and TRBJ2-7; D is ambiguous. The CDR3 loop spans 13 amino acids. The germline V gene encodes CDR1 SQVTM and CDR2 ANQGSEA. V shed 7 bases and J shed 0 bases, with 13 bases lying between them. The CDR3 DNA sequence: TGCAGCGCCCTCACGGTGAGCTCCTACGAGCAGTACTTC. Protein sequence: CSALTVSSYEQYF.

CDR3 in DNA: TGTGCCAGTAGCCCAGCAATACGAAACCTGGGACAGGTCCAAGAGACCCAGTACTTC. Translating gives CASSPAIRNLGQVQETQYF. The chain uses TRBV19 and TRBJ2-5; 8 bases match TRBD1. Trimming took 6 bases from V and 1 from J; bases not matched to a gene: 19. This CDR3 has 19 amino acids. CDR1 LNHDA and CDR2 SQIVND come from the germline V gene (reference sequence).

The J gene is TRBJ2-3, the V gene TRBV27; 8 nucleotides line up with TRBD1. The V gene end was trimmed by 6 bases and the J gene end by 6 bases; junction bases not matched to a gene: 8. Germline V gene lookup returns CDR1 MNHEY and CDR2 SMNVEV (reference sequence). CDR3 length: 14 amino acids. CDR3 coding DNA: TGTGCCAGCAGATCTCAGGGGGCGCGGGATACGCAGTATTTT. This codes for CASRSQGARDTQYF.

The chain has TRBV11-3 and TRBJ2-7, with TRBD2 identical over 8 bases. The CDR3 has 14 residues. V shed 5 bases, J shed 6 bases, and the junction held 9 bases outside the gene matches. Per germline, CDR1 SGHNT and CDR2 YENEEA. CDR3 in DNA: TGTGCCAGCAGCCACAAGCGGGAGAGTGGCGAGCAGTACTTC. It codes for CASSHKRESGEQYF.

The V and J genes are TRBV11-2 and TRBJ2-7; 10 bases are shared with TRBD1. The CDR3 sequence is 15 residues long. CDR1 is SGHAT, CDR2 FQNNGV, per germline. Germline trimming cut 5 bases from V and 4 bases from J; bases unmatched to any gene: 8. This CDR3 reads CASSPDRGQGYEQYF. CDR3 nucleotides: TGTGCCAGCAGCCCCGACCGGGGACAGGGGTACGAGCAGTACTTC.

This clone was observed a handful of times. CDR3 sequence reads: CASRGDKLLAGEFLSYEQYF. The CDR3 DNA follows: TGTGCCAGCAGGGGGGATAAATTACTAGCGGGAGAGTTCCTGTCCTACGAGCAGTACTTC. This chain links TRBV11-3 with TRBJ2-7; 11 positions match TRBD2. The CDR3 is 20 amino acids. CDR1 is SGHNT, CDR2 YENEEA, per germline. V lost 6 bases, J lost 1 base, and 20 bases stayed unmatched.

This chain connects TRBV6-5 to TRBJ1-1; the match to TRBD1 covers 7 bases. V shed 2 bases and J 9 bases; nucleotides not matched to a gene: 9. Germline V lookup: CDR1 MNHEY, CDR2 SVGAGI. The CDR3 spans 14 residues. CDR3 sequence reads: CASSYEWDSRKAFF. CDR3 nucleotide sequence: TGTGCCAGCAGTTACGAATGGGACAGTAGAAAAGCTTTCTTT.

The V call is TRBV19, the J call TRBJ2-1; D remains unclear. Deletions cut 3 bases from V and 3 bases from J, with 6 bases between. Germline CDR1 and CDR2: LNHDA and SQIVND (reference sequence). The CDR3 contains 13 residues. The CDR3 region has the DNA TGTGCCAGTAGTATCTCTATCTACAATGAGCAGTTCTTC. It codes for CASSISIYNEQFF.